Listed below are T cell receptor beta chains from one sample, sequenced in a study of shared clonotypes between healthy human individuals. Sequenced by immunoSEQ multiplex PCR; TCRdb stores in-frame clones only, minus some. This table holds around 2,000,000 clones, about 92% found once. The sample comprised naive CD8+ T cells from PBMCs. These receptors were obtained from a man in his late teens or twenties in good health. Some clones in this sample may be carry-over from other donors' samples. Both conserved end residues are part of each CDR3. The D gene is left open where the match is weak. Clone sizes are given selectively: once, few, many, or a class where the clone is expanded.

cdr3_aa,cdr3_nt,v_call,d_call,j_call,clone_size
CASSLGGAPLSYEQYF,TGTGCCAGCAGCTTGGGGGGGGCCCCCCTCTCCTACGAGCAGTACTTC,TRBV5-6,NA,TRBJ2-7,NA
CASSQDTRGGPSTDTQYF,TGTGCCAGCAGCCAAGATACGCGTGGGGGTCCTAGCACAGATACGCAGTATTTT,TRBV14,NA,TRBJ2-3,NA
CATSRDLYSGRSDTQYF,TGTGCCACCAGCAGAGATCTGTATAGCGGGAGATCAGATACGCAGTATTTT,TRBV15,TRBD2,TRBJ2-3,NA
CASSRNPRYEQYF,TGTGCCAGCAGTCGTAACCCCCGCTACGAGCAGTACTTC,TRBV27,NA,TRBJ2-7,NA
CASSLSQGAYNEQFF,TGTGCCAGCAGCTTAAGTCAGGGGGCGTACAATGAGCAGTTCTTC,TRBV11-2,TRBD1,TRBJ2-1,NA
CASSQDKATAYEQYF,TGCGCCAGCAGCCAAGATAAGGCGACCGCCTACGAGCAGTACTTC,TRBV4-1,NA,TRBJ2-7,NA
CSVDWGRAINMNTEAFF,TGCAGCGTTGACTGGGGCAGGGCGATAAACATGAACACTGAAGCTTTCTTT,TRBV29-1,NA,TRBJ1-1,once
CASSLVRGRETQYF,TGTGCCAGCAGCTTAGTACGGGGGCGGGAGACCCAGTACTTC,TRBV11-2,NA,TRBJ2-5,once
CASSLGLREQYF,TGTGCCAGCAGCTTAGGACTTAGGGAGCAGTACTTC,TRBV7-9,NA,TRBJ2-7,NA
CASSVEGTPSPSEQYF,TGTGCCAGCAGCGTAGAAGGGACGCCGTCCCCCAGCGAGCAGTACTTC,TRBV9,NA,TRBJ2-7,once
CATCCSSIIKAQYF,TGTGCCACCTGCTGTTCTAGCATCATCAAGGCCCAGTACTTC,TRBV15,NA,TRBJ2-5,NA
CASSSPGGKWNYGYTF,TGTGCCAGCAGCTCCCCAGGGGGAAAATGGAACTATGGCTACACCTTC,TRBV5-6,TRBD1,TRBJ1-2,NA
CASSYGQSYEQYF,TGTGCCAGCAGTTACGGGCAGAGCTACGAGCAGTACTTC,TRBV6-6,NA,TRBJ2-7,NA
CASSWNIGGAGELFF,TGTGCCAGCAGTTGGAATATAGGGGGCGCCGGGGAGCTGTTTTTT,TRBV28,TRBD1,TRBJ2-2,NA
CASSSPLNKYEQYF,TGTGCCAGCAGTTCCCCCCTGAATAAGTACGAGCAGTACTTC,TRBV27,NA,TRBJ2-7,NA
CASSAQLENEKLFF,TGTGCCAGCAGCGCACAACTGGAGAATGAAAAACTGTTTTTT,TRBV13,NA,TRBJ1-4,NA
CASSLEGQGAAGEQYF,TGTGCCAGCAGCTTAGAGGGACAGGGGGCGGCGGGCGAGCAGTACTTC,TRBV5-6,TRBD1,TRBJ2-7,NA
CASSSPDRGLYGYTF,TGTGCCAGCAGTTCTCCGGACAGAGGACTCTATGGCTACACCTTC,TRBV27,NA,TRBJ1-2,NA
CASGLAGSYEQYF,TGCGCCAGTGGACTAGCGGGCTCCTACGAGCAGTACTTC,TRBV10-2,TRBD2,TRBJ2-7,NA
CASSLSLHEQFF,TGTGCCAGCAGCTTGAGTCTCCATGAGCAGTTCTTC,TRBV5-4,NA,TRBJ2-1,NA
CASSLPGQGPEQYF,TGTGCCAGCAGCCTACCGGGACAGGGCCCGGAGCAGTACTTC,TRBV7-9,TRBD1,TRBJ2-7,NA
CASSRAGAPIYGYTF,TGTGCCAGCAGCCGGGCAGGGGCCCCGATCTATGGCTACACCTTC,TRBV5-6,NA,TRBJ1-2,NA
CASSPGTGPIEQFF,TGTGCCAGCAGCCCCGGGACAGGTCCGATCGAGCAGTTCTTC,TRBV11-3,TRBD1,TRBJ2-1,NA
CASSLGGVPPYEQYF,TGTGCCAGCAGTTTAGGGGGGGTTCCCCCCTACGAGCAGTACTTC,TRBV27,TRBD2,TRBJ2-7,NA
CASSIFLAGGYEQYF,TGTGCCAGCAGTATATTCCTCGCGGGGGGCTACGAGCAGTACTTC,TRBV27,TRBD2,TRBJ2-7,NA
CASRIWADVDEQFF,TGTGCCAGCAGGATCTGGGCCGATGTCGATGAGCAGTTCTTC,TRBV28,NA,TRBJ2-1,NA
CASTRTLAGWVNTGELFF,TGTGCCAGTACGAGGACACTAGCGGGTTGGGTGAACACCGGGGAGCTGTTTTTT,TRBV7-9,TRBD2,TRBJ2-2,NA
CASSTTGYYEQYF,TGTGCCAGCAGTACGACAGGGTACTACGAGCAGTACTTC,TRBV6-5,TRBD1,TRBJ2-7,NA
CASSLHRGGTDTQYF,TGTGCCAGCAGTTTACACAGGGGGGGCACAGATACGCAGTATTTT,TRBV28,TRBD1,TRBJ2-3,NA
CASSPLAEFYEQYF,TGTGCCAGCAGTCCACTAGCGGAGTTCTACGAGCAGTACTTC,TRBV2,TRBD2,TRBJ2-7,NA
CASSDFNRGHEQYF,TGTGCCAGCAGCGACTTTAACAGGGGGCACGAGCAGTACTTC,TRBV7-9,TRBD1,TRBJ2-7,NA
CASSLALAGGRETQYF,TGTGCCAGCAGCTTAGCCTTGGCAGGGGGGAGGGAGACCCAGTACTTC,TRBV7-8,NA,TRBJ2-5,NA
CASSSQGWYGYTF,TGTGCCAGCAGTTCTCAGGGGTGGTATGGCTACACCTTC,TRBV11-2,NA,TRBJ1-2,NA
CARSLGFYPTTYEQYF,TGTGCCAGAAGCTTGGGTTTCTACCCAACAACCTACGAGCAGTACTTC,TRBV5-3,NA,TRBJ2-7,NA
CASSVWASNTGELFF,TGTGCCAGCAGTGTTTGGGCCTCTAACACCGGGGAGCTGTTTTTT,TRBV2,NA,TRBJ2-2,NA
CASSGGTEGTDTQYF,TGTGCCAGCAGTGGGGGGACAGAGGGCACAGATACGCAGTATTTT,TRBV2,TRBD1,TRBJ2-3,NA
CASSLDLGGNTEAFF,TGTGCCAGCAGCTTAGATCTTGGGGGCAACACTGAAGCTTTCTTT,TRBV7-9,NA,TRBJ1-1,NA
CASSSGRWNEQFF,TGTGCCAGCAGCTCCGGTCGGTGGAATGAGCAGTTCTTC,TRBV7-9,NA,TRBJ2-1,NA
CASSPPWVDTEAFF,TGTGCCAGCTCACCACCGTGGGTTGACACTGAAGCTTTCTTT,TRBV18,NA,TRBJ1-1,NA
CASSRGLAGTPYNEQFF,TGTGCCAGCAGCCGGGGACTAGCGGGGACCCCATACAATGAGCAGTTCTTC,TRBV7-9,TRBD2,TRBJ2-1,NA
CASSLTPGLPRETQYF,TGTGCCAGCAGCTTAACGCCCGGGTTGCCCCGGGAGACCCAGTACTTC,TRBV7-3,NA,TRBJ2-5,NA
CASSPRDTGELFF,TGCGCCAGCAGCCCTCGGGACACCGGGGAGCTGTTTTTT,TRBV4-1,NA,TRBJ2-2,NA
CASSVGTSGLTYEQYF,TGCGCCAGCAGTGTCGGGACTAGCGGGCTAACCTACGAGCAGTACTTC,TRBV10-2,TRBD2,TRBJ2-7,NA
CASSGGGREENSYEQYF,TGCGCCAGCAGTGGGGGGGGGCGGGAGGAAAACTCCTACGAGCAGTACTTC,TRBV10-2,TRBD2,TRBJ2-7,NA